Given below is one T cell receptor beta chain in context. Its antigen is unidentified. Library preparation for TCR beta used quantitative 5'-RACE with molecular barcodes. Via MiXCR, TCRdb re-called the 5' RACE reads, giving one row per CDR3 protein. The sample carries approximately 400,000 distinct CDR3 sequences, roughly 25% recorded once. This entry comes from a study of CD8 T cells in ankylosing spondylitis. The study's findings and limits: The study looked at matched synovial fluid samples from ankylosing spondylitis patients. Disease-linked clones were reported to be significantly enriched there. Typical of ankylosing spondylitis blood, it appeared, was a TCR beta motif of under 10 highly homologous variants. In the blood and synovial fluid of reactive arthritis, some motif variants had been previously reported.

The CDR3 runs 15 residues. After removal of 4 bases from V and 2 bases from J, the junction contained 5 bases not matched to a gene. The germline V gene has CDR1 SNHLY and CDR2 FYNNEI. The rearrangement joins TRBV2 to TRBJ2-1; 7 nucleotides line up with TRBD1. The receptor's source is a male donor with ankylosing spondylitis. Sequences were obtained from blood, either unsorted or a sorted T cell fraction (not recorded which). The CDR3, as DNA: TGTGCCAGCAGTGGGAGCAGGGGGACCTACAATGAGCAGTTCTTC. The encoded protein is CASSGSRGTYNEQFF.